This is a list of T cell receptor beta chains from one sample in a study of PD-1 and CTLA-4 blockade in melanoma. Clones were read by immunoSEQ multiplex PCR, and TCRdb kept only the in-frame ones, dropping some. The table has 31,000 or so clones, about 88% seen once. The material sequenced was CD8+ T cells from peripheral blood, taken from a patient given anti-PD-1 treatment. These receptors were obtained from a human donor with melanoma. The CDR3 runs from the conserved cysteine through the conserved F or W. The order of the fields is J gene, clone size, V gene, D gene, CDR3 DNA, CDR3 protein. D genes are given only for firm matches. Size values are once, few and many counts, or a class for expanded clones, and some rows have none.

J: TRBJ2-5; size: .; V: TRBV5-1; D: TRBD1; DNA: TGCGCCAGCAGCTTGGCAAACTGGGACAGACAAGAGACCCAGTACTTC; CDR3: CASSLANWDRQETQYF
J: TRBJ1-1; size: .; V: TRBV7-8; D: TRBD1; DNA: TGTGCCAGCAGCAGATGGACAGGGGGGAGGAACACTGAAGCTTTCTTT; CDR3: CASSRWTGGRNTEAFF
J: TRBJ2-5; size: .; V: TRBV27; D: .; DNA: TGTGCCAGCAAGCAGGGTGTAGGGGAGACCCAGTACTTC; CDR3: CASKQGVGETQYF
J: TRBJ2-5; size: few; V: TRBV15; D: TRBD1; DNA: TGTGCCACCAGCAGAGAGGGACAGGGGGCAGGTCAAGAGACCCAGTACTTC; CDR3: CATSREGQGAGQETQYF
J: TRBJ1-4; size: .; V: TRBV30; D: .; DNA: TGTGCCTGGAGTGGAGTAGCAGGGCCGGGTGAAAAACTGTTTTTT; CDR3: CAWSGVAGPGEKLFF
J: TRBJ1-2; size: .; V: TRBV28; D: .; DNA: TGTGCCAGCGGCTCAGACAGTAACTATGGCTACACCTTC; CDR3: CASGSDSNYGYTF
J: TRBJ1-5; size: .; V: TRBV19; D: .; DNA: TGTGCCAGTAGTATTCAGCTAAATCAGCCCCAGCATTTT; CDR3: CASSIQLNQPQHF
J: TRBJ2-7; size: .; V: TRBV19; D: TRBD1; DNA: TGTGCCAGTAGTATCCCCGGGACAGGGGGGACGCAGTACTTC; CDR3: CASSIPGTGGTQYF
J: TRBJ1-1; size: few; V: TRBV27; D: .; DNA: TGTGCCAGCAGTTTTAGGAGGGGCCCTGAAGCTTTCTTT; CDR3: CASSFRRGPEAFF
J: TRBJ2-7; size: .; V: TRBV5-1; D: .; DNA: TGCGCCAGCAGCCCCTGGGACGGCCTAAGCTCCTACGAGCAGTACTTC; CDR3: CASSPWDGLSSYEQYF
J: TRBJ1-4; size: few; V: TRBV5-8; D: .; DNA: TGTGCCAGCAACTCGGGGATATATGAAAAACTGTTTTTT; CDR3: CASNSGIYEKLFF
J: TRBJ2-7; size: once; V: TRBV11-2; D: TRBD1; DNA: TGTGCCAGCAGCTTACCGGGACAGGGAGACTACGAGCAGTACTTC; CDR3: CASSLPGQGDYEQYF
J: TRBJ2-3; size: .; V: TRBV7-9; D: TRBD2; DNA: TGTGCCAGCATCCTTTTAGGGGGGACTAGCCAAGATACGCAGTATTTT; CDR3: CASILLGGTSQDTQYF
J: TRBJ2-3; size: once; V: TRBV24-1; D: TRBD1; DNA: TGTGCCACCCGGGGACAGGAGGAGGGCACAGATACGCAGTATTTT; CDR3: CATRGQEEGTDTQYF
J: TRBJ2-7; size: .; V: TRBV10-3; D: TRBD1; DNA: TGTGCCATCAGTGACCCGGACAGGTCCTACGAGCAGTACTTC; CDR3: CAISDPDRSYEQYF
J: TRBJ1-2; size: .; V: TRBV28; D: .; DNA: TGTGCCAGCAGTTTATGGGGGGGGCGCGAGGGCTACACCTTC; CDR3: CASSLWGGREGYTF
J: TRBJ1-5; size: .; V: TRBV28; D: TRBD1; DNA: TGTGCCAGCAGTCCATTCGGGACAGCGCCTCCAGGGTATCAGCCCCAGCATTTT; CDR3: CASSPFGTAPPGYQPQHF
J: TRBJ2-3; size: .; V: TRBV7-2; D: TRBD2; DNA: TGTGCCAGCAGCCCAAGGTCGACTAGCGGGGCCGTGGGGTATACGCAGTATTTT; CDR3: CASSPRSTSGAVGYTQYF
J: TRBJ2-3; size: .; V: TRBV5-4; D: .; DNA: TGTGCCAGCAGCTACTGGGGCGGATCCGCCCCAGATACGCAGTATTTT; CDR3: CASSYWGGSAPDTQYF
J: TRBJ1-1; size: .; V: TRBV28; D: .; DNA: TGTGCCAGCACCATGGGGGGAGGCGGCACTGAAGCTTTCTTT; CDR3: CASTMGGGGTEAFF
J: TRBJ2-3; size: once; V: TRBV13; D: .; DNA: TGTGCCAGCAGCTTAGGCCGGGATACGCAGTATTTT; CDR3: CASSLGRDTQYF
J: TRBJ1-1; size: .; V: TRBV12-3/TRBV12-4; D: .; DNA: TGTGCCAGCAGTTTTTCCGTGGGGACTGAAGCTTTCTTT; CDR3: CASSFSVGTEAFF
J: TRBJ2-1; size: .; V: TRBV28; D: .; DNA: TGTGCCAGCAGTAGAGAGGGGGATGAGCAGTTCTTC; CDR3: CASSREGDEQFF
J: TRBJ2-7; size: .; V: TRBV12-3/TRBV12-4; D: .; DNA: TGTGCCAGCAGTTTCTCCTACGAGCAGTACTTC; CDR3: CASSFSYEQYF
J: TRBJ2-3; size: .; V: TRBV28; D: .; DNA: TGTGCCAGCAGTTTAGGGACCACAGATACGCAGTATTTT; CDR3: CASSLGTTDTQYF
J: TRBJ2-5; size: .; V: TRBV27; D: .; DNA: TGTGCCAGCAAACCCCGCCCCTGGCCAGACCAAGAGACCCAGTACTTC; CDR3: CASKPRPWPDQETQYF
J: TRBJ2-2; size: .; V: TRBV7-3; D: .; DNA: TGTGCCAGCAGCTCGACTTATGCCACCGGGGAGCTGTTTTTT; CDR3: CASSSTYATGELFF